This T cell receptor beta chain is drawn from a study of T cell responses to AZD1222 COVID-19 vaccine. Some clones are missing from TCRdb's copy, which holds only in-frame ones; the method was immunoSEQ multiplex PCR. The sample consists of about 130,000 clones, around 90% of them appearing once. The CDR3 sequence is 15 residues long. The germline V gene encodes CDR1 LNHDA and CDR2 SQIVND (reference sequence). Trimming took 7 bases from V and 0 from J, leaving 13 bases between them. The sequence was collected from an adult in good health. This chain connects TRBV19 to TRBJ1-3; D gene unclear. This material consisted of peripheral blood, taken on day 0 of AZD1222 vaccination. CDR3 DNA sequence: TGTGCCAGTACCCTCACAGTAAACTCTGGAAACACCATATATTTT. Its protein product is CASTLTVNSGNTIYF.